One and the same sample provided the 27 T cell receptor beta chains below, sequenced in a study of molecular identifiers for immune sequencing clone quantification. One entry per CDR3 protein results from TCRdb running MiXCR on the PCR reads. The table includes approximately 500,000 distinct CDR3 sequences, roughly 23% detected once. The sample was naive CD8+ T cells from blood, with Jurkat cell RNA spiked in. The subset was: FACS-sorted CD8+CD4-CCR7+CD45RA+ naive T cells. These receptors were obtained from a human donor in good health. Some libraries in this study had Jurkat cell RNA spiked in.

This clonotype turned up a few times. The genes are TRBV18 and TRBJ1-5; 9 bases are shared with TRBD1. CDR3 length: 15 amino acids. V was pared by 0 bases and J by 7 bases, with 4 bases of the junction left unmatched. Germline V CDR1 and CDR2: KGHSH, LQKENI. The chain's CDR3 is CASSPPEQGAQPQHF. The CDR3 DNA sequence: TGTGCCAGCTCACCACCTGAACAGGGGGCCCAGCCCCAGCATTTT.

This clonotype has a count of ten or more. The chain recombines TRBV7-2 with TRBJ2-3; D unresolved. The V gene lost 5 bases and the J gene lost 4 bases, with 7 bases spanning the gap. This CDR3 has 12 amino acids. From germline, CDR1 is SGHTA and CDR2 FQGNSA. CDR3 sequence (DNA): TGTGCCAGCAGCCCGACTGCAGATACGCAGTATTTT. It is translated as CASSPTADTQYF.

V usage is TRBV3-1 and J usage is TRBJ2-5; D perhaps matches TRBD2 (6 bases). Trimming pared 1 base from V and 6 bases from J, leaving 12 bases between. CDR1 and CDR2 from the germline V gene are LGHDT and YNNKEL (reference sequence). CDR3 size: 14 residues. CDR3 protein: CASSQVPSEQTQYF. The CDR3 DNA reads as TGTGCCAGCAGCCAAGTACCTAGCGAGCAGACCCAGTACTTC.

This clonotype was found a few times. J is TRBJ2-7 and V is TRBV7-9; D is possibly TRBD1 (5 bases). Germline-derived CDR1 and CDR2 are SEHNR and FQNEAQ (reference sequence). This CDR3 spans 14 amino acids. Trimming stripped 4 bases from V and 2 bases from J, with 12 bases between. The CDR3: CASSSTTVAYEQYF. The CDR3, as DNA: TGTGCCAGCAGCTCCACGACAGTAGCCTACGAGCAGTACTTC. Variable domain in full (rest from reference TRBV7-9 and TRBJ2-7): DTGVSQNPRHKITKRGQNVTFRCDPISEHNRLYWYRQTLGQGPEFLTYFQNEAQLEKSRLLSDRFSAERPKGSFSTLEIQRTEQGDSAMYLCASSSTTVAYEQYFGPGTRLTVT.

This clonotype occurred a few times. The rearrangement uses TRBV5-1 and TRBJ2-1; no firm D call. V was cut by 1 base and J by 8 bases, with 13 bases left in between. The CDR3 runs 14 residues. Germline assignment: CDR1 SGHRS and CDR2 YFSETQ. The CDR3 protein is CASSLPQRIHEQFF. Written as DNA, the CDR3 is TGCGCCAGCAGCTTGCCTCAGAGAATCCATGAGCAGTTCTTC.

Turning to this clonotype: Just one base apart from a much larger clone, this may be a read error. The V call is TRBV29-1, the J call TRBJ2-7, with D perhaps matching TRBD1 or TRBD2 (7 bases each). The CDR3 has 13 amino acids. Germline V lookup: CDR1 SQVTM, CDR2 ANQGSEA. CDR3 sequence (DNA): TGCAGCGTTGAGGCAGGGGGGGAATACGAGCGGTACTTC. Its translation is CSVEAGGEYERYF.

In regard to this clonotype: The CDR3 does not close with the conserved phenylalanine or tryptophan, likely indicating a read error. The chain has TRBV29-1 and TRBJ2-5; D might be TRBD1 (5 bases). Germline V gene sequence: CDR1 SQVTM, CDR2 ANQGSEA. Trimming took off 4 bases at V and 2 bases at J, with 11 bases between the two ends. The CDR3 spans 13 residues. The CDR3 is CSVVQGQQETQYL. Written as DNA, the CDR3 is TGCAGCGTTGTCCAGGGCCAACAAGAGACCCAGTACTTA.

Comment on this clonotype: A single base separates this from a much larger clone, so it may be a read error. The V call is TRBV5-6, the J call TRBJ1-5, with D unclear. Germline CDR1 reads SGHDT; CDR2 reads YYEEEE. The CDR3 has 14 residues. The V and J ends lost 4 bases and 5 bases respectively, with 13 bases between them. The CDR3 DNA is TGTGCCAGCAGCAAAGGCAAGGGAGATCAGCCCCAGCATTTT. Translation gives CASSKGKGDQPQHF.

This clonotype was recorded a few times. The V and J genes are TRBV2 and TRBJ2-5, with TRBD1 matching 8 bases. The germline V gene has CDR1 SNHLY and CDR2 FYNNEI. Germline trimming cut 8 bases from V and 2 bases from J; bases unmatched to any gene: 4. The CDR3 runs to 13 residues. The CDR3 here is CASGGTGQETQYF. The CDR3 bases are TGTGCCAGCGGGGGGACAGGACAAGAGACCCAGTACTTC. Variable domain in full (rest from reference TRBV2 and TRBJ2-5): EPEVTQTPSHQVTQMGQEVILRCVPISNHLYFYWYRQILGQKVEFLVSFYNNEISEKSEIFDDQFSVERPDGSNFTLKIRSTKLEDSAMYFCASGGTGQETQYFGPGTRLLVL.

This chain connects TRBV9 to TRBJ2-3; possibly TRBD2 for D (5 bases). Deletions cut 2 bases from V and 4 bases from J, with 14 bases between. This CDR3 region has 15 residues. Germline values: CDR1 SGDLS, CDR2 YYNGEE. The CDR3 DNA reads TGTGCCAGCAGCGTGGGTGACTGGAGGTCAGATACGCAGTATTTT. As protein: CASSVGDWRSDTQYF. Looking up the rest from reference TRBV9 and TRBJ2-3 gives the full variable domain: DSGVTQTPKHLITATGQRVTLRCSPRSGDLSVYWYQQSLDQGLQFLIQYYNGEERAKGNILERFSAQQFPDLHSELNLSSLELGDSALYFCASSVGDWRSDTQYFGPGTRLTVL.

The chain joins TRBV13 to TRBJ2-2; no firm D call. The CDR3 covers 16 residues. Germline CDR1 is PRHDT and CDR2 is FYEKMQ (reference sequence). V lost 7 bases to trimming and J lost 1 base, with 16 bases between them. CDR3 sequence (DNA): TGTGCCAGCACCCGGAGTGGGCAGAGGAACACCGGGGAGCTGTTTTTT. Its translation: CASTRSGQRNTGELFF. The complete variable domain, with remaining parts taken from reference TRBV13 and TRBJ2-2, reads AAGVIQSPRHLIKEKRETATLKCYPIPRHDTVYWYQQGPGQDPQFLISFYEKMQSDKGSIPDRFSAQQFSDYHSELNMSSLELGDSALYFCASTRSGQRNTGELFFGEGSRLTVL.

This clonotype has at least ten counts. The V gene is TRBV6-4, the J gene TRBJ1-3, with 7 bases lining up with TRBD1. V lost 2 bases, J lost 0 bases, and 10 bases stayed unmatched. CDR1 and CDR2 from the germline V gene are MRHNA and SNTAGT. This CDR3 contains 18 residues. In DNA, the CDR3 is TGTGCCAGCAGTGACGACTGGACAGGTCCTCCCTCTGGAAACACCATATATTTT. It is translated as CASSDDWTGPPSGNTIYF.

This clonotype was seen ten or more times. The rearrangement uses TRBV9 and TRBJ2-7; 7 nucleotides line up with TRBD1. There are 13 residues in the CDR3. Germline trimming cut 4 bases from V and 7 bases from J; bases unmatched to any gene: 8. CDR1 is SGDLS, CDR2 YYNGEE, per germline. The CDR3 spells CASSKRDSREQYF. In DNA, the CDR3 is TGTGCCAGCAGCAAACGGGACAGTAGGGAGCAGTACTTC.

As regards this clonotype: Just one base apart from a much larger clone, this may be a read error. CDR3 amino acids: CASSEGGYQETQYF. CDR3 nucleotide sequence: TGTGCCAGCAGTGAAGGTGGCTACCAAGAGACCCAGTACTTC. The chain carries TRBV2 and TRBJ2-5; no reliable D call. The germline V gene encodes CDR1 SNHLY and CDR2 FYNNEI. The CDR3 spans 14 residues. With 1 base removed from V and 0 bases from J, the gap between germline ends came to 6 bases.

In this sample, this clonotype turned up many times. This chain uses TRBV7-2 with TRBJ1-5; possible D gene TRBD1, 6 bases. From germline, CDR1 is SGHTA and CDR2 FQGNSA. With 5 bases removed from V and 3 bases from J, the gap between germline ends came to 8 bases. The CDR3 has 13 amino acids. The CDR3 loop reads CASSQGYNQPQHF. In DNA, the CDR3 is TGTGCCAGCAGCCAGGGGTACAATCAGCCCCAGCATTTT.

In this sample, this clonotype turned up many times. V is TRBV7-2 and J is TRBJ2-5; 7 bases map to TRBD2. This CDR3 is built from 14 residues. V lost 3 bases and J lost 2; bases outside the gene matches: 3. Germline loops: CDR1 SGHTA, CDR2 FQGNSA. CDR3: CASSFLAEQETQYF. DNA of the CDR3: TGTGCCAGCAGCTTTCTAGCGGAACAAGAGACCCAGTACTTC.

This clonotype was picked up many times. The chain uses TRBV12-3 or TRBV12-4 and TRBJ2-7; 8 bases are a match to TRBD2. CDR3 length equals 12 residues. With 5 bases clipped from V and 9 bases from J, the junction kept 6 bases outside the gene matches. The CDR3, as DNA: TGTGCCAGCAGTGCGGGGGGCGCTGGGCAGTACTTC. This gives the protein CASSAGGAGQYF.

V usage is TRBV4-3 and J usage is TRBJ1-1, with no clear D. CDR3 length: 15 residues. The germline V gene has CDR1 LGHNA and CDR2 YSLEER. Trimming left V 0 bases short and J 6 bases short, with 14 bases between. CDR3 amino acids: CASSQDLTVTSEAFF. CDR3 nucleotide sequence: TGCGCCAGCAGCCAAGACCTTACAGTAACCTCTGAAGCTTTCTTT.

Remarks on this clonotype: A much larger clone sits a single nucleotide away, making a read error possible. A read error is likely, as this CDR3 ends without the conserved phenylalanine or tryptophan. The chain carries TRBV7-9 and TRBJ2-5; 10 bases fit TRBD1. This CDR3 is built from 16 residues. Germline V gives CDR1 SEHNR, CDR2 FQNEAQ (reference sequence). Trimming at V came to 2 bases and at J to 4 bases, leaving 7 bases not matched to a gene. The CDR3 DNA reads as TGTGCCAGCAGCTTATACGGGACAGGGGTGTTAGAGACCCAGTACTCC. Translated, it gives CASSLYGTGVLETQYS.

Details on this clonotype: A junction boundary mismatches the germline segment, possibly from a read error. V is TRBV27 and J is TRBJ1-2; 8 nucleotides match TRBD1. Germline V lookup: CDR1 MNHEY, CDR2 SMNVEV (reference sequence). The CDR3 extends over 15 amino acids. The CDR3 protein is CASSPLISGGSGYAF. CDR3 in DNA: TGTGCCAGCAGTCCCCTAATTTCAGGGGGCAGTGGCTACGCCTTC.

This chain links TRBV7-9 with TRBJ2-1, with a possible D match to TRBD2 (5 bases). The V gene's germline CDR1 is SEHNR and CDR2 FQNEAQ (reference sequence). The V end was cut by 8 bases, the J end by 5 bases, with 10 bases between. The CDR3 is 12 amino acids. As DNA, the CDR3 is TGTGCCAGCGCGGGCCACCACAATGAGCAGTTCTTC. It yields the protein CASAGHHNEQFF.

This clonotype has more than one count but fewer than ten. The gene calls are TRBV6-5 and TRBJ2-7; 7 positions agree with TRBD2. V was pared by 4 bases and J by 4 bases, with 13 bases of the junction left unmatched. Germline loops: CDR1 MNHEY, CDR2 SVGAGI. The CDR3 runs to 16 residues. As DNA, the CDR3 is TGTGCCAGCAGTTCCCGGGGGAGGGATCGGTTATACGAGCAGTACTTC. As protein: CASSSRGRDRLYEQYF.

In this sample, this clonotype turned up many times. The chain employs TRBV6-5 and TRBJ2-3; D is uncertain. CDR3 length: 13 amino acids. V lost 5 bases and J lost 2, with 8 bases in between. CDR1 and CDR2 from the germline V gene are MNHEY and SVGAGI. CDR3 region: CASSRKTTDTQYF. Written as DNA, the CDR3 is TGTGCCAGCAGTAGGAAGACCACAGATACGCAGTATTTT.

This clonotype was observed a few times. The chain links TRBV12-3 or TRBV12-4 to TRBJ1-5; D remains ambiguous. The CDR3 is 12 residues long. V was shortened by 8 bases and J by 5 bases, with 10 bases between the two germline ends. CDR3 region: CASGNLDQPQHF. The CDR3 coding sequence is TGTGCCAGCGGCAATTTAGATCAGCCCCAGCATTTT.

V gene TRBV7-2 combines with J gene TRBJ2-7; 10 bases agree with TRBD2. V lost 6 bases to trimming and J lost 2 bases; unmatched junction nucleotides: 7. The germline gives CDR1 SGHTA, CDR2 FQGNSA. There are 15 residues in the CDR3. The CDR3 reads CASSYGTSVPYEQYF. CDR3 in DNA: TGTGCCAGCAGTTATGGGACTAGCGTTCCCTACGAGCAGTACTTC.

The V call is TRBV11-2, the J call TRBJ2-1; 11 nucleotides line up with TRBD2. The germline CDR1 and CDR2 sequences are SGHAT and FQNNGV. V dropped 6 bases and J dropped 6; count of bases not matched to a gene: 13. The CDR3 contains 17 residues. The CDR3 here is CASRGVAGGPSGNEQFF. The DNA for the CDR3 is TGTGCCAGCAGAGGGGTAGCGGGGGGGCCGTCGGGCAATGAGCAGTTCTTC.

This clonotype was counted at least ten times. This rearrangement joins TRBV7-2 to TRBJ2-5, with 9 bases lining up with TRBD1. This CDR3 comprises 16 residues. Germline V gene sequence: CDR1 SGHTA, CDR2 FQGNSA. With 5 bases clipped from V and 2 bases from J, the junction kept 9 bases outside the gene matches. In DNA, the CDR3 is TGTGCCAGCAGCCCCCAAGGACAGGGGCAGCAAGAGACCCAGTACTTC. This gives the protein CASSPQGQGQQETQYF.